Sequencing of this TCR beta chain was carried out in a study of Graves' ophthalmopathy and Graves' hyperthyroidism. TCR beta CDR3 amplification used RNA transcripts. An initial RT-PCR round employing HTBI primers preceded a second-round multiplex PCR. TCRdb reprocessed the multiplex PCR reads with MiXCR, giving one entry per CDR3 protein. The data contain approximately 480,000 distinct CDR3 sequences, approximately 14% of them seen just once; the ten biggest clones take up about 9.4%. With a duration under 3 months, ophthalmopathy in the donors showed moderate-to-severe activity, CAS ≥3 and NOSPECS ≥4. The PBMCs were taken from roughly 9.3 ml of fresh peripheral blood. Material for sequencing was blood. This receptor was taken from a woman in her twenties or thirties with Graves' ophthalmopathy.

For the CDR3, the DNA is TGTGCCAGCAGTTCTAAGGGGACTGAAGCTTTCTTT. It translates to CASSSKGTEAFF. J is TRBJ1-1 and V is TRBV6-5; D possibly corresponds to TRBD1 (5 bases). V dropped 4 bases and J dropped 5 bases, with 8 bases sitting between them. Germline V lookup: CDR1 MNHEY, CDR2 SVGAGI. There are 12 residues in the CDR3.